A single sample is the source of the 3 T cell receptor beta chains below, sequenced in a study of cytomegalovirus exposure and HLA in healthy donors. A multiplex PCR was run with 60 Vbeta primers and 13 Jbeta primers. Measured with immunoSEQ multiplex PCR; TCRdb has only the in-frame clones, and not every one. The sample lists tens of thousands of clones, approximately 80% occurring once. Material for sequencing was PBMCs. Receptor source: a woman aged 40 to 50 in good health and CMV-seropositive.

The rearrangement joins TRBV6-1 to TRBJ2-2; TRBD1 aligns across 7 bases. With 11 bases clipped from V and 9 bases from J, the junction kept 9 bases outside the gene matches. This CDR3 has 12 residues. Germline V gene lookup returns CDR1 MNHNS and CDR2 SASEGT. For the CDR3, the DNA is TGTGCCGGCCGGAAGACAGGGCGGGAGCTGTTTTTT. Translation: CAGRKTGRELFF.

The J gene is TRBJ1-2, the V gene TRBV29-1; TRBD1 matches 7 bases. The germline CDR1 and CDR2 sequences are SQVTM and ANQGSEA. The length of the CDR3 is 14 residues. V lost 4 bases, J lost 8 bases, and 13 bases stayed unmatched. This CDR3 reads CSVGFGQVELGYTF. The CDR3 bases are TGCAGCGTTGGATTCGGACAGGTGGAGCTCGGCTACACCTTC.

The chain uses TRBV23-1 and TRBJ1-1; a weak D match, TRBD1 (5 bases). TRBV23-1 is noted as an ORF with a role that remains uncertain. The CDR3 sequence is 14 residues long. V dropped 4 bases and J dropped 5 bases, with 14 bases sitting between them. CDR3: CASSPPERGTEAFF. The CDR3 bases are TGCGCCAGCAGTCCTCCCGAAAGGGGAACTGAAGCTTTCTTT.